This is a list of T cell receptor beta chains from one sample in a study of CD8 T cells in Susac syndrome. One entry per CDR3 protein results from TCRdb running MiXCR on the immunoSEQ multiplex PCR reads. The profile shows about 210,000 distinct CDR3 sequences, over 85% of them singletons. Sample: CD4+ T cells from PBMCs. The receptors here all came from a human donor in good health. CDR3s include the opening cysteine and the closing phenylalanine or tryptophan. The order of the fields is D gene, V gene, J gene, clone size, CDR3 DNA, CDR3 protein. The D gene is left open where the match is weak. Rows give clone size only sometimes, using once, few, many, or a class for an expanded clone.

D gene: -
V gene: TRBV15
J gene: TRBJ1-1
clone size: -
CDR3 DNA: TGTGCCACCAGCCGCCGTAGGGACACTGAAGCTTTCTTT
CDR3 protein: CATSRRRDTEAFF

D gene: TRBD2
V gene: TRBV9
J gene: TRBJ2-5
clone size: -
CDR3 DNA: TGTGCCAGCAGCACAAGCGGGAGGGGGGAGACCCAGTACTTC
CDR3 protein: CASSTSGRGETQYF

D gene: -
V gene: TRBV28
J gene: TRBJ2-6
clone size: -
CDR3 DNA: TGTGCCAGCAGTTTATTTACCTTGCGCGAAATACGCTCTGGGGCCAACGTCCTGACTTTC
CDR3 protein: CASSLFTLREIRSGANVLTF

D gene: TRBD1
V gene: TRBV9
J gene: TRBJ2-7
clone size: -
CDR3 DNA: TGTGCCAGCAGCGTAGGGGTACAGGGGGCCGACGAGCAGTACTTC
CDR3 protein: CASSVGVQGADEQYF

D gene: -
V gene: TRBV15
J gene: TRBJ1-2
clone size: -
CDR3 DNA: TGTGCCACCAGCAGAGATTCGGGGTGGTATGGCTACACCTTC
CDR3 protein: CATSRDSGWYGYTF

D gene: -
V gene: TRBV5-1
J gene: TRBJ1-5
clone size: -
CDR3 DNA: TGCGCCAGCAGCTGGAGAGGGGGTAGCAATCAGCCCCAGCATTTT
CDR3 protein: CASSWRGGSNQPQHF

D gene: -
V gene: TRBV20-1
J gene: TRBJ1-1
clone size: -
CDR3 DNA: TGCAGTGCTAGCGCTAATGGTGCCTACGAGGGAGCTTTCTTT
CDR3 protein: CSASANGAYEGAFF

D gene: -
V gene: TRBV5-1
J gene: TRBJ2-2
clone size: -
CDR3 DNA: TGCGCCAGCAGCCAGGAATGGTCGGGGGCCGGGGAGCTGTTTTTT
CDR3 protein: CASSQEWSGAGELFF

D gene: -
V gene: TRBV11-2
J gene: TRBJ2-7
clone size: few
CDR3 DNA: TGTGCCAGCAGCTCCCAGGGGGGGGGCTACGAGCAGTACTTC
CDR3 protein: CASSSQGGGYEQYF

D gene: -
V gene: TRBV28
J gene: TRBJ2-3
clone size: -
CDR3 DNA: TGTGCCAGCAGTCACGGGAGAACAGATACGCAGTATTTT
CDR3 protein: CASSHGRTDTQYF

D gene: -
V gene: TRBV7-8
J gene: TRBJ2-3
clone size: -
CDR3 DNA: TGTGCCACGGGGGTGGCGGGAAGCACAGATACGCAGTATTTT
CDR3 protein: CATGVAGSTDTQYF

D gene: -
V gene: TRBV28
J gene: TRBJ2-3
clone size: -
CDR3 DNA: TGTGCCAGCAGTTTACTCACAGATACGCAGTATTTT
CDR3 protein: CASSLLTDTQYF

D gene: -
V gene: TRBV25-1
J gene: TRBJ2-5
clone size: -
CDR3 DNA: TGTGCCAGCAGTGAGTTCATGGGGGGCCTGGAGACCCAGTACTTC
CDR3 protein: CASSEFMGGLETQYF

D gene: -
V gene: TRBV9
J gene: TRBJ2-1
clone size: -
CDR3 DNA: TGTGCCAGCAGCGTAGACGGGGCGGTTTCCTACAATGAGCAGTTCTTC
CDR3 protein: CASSVDGAVSYNEQFF

D gene: -
V gene: TRBV25-1
J gene: TRBJ1-4
clone size: once
CDR3 DNA: TGTGCCAGCATACGACAGGTCAATGAAAAACTGTTTTTT
CDR3 protein: CASIRQVNEKLFF

D gene: -
V gene: TRBV6-2/TRBV6-3
J gene: TRBJ1-1
clone size: -
CDR3 DNA: TGTGCCAGCAGTCGGTTGGGGCTTGAAGCTTTCTTT
CDR3 protein: CASSRLGLEAFF

D gene: -
V gene: TRBV29-1
J gene: TRBJ2-3
clone size: -
CDR3 DNA: TGCAGCGTCCCAAAAGGGGGGGACACAGATACGCAGTATTTT
CDR3 protein: CSVPKGGDTDTQYF

D gene: -
V gene: TRBV7-9
J gene: TRBJ2-7
clone size: once
CDR3 DNA: TGTGCCAGCAGCCAAGCTCCAGGGTTTTCCTCCTACGAGCAGTACTTC
CDR3 protein: CASSQAPGFSSYEQYF

D gene: -
V gene: TRBV20-1
J gene: TRBJ1-2
clone size: -
CDR3 DNA: TGCAGTGCTAGTCGCCGGACGGACTATGGCTACACCTTC
CDR3 protein: CSASRRTDYGYTF

D gene: -
V gene: TRBV29-1
J gene: TRBJ2-3
clone size: -
CDR3 DNA: TGCAGCGTTCTCGCAGTAACAGATACGCAGTATTTT
CDR3 protein: CSVLAVTDTQYF

D gene: -
V gene: TRBV29-1
J gene: TRBJ1-5
clone size: -
CDR3 DNA: TGCAGCGTTGAATTGGGAGGCAATCAGCCCCAGCATTTT
CDR3 protein: CSVELGGNQPQHF

D gene: -
V gene: TRBV30
J gene: TRBJ2-1
clone size: -
CDR3 DNA: TGTGCCTGGTCCGCGCGAGAGGGGCAGTTCTTC
CDR3 protein: CAWSAREGQFF

D gene: -
V gene: TRBV3-1
J gene: TRBJ1-5
clone size: -
CDR3 DNA: TGTGCCAGCAGCCAAGCTTCAAAGAGCAATCAGCCCCAGCATTTT
CDR3 protein: CASSQASKSNQPQHF

D gene: -
V gene: TRBV29-1
J gene: TRBJ2-3
clone size: -
CDR3 DNA: TGCAGCGTTGCGACAGACAGACCAGATACGCAGTATTTT
CDR3 protein: CSVATDRPDTQYF

D gene: TRBD2
V gene: TRBV3-1
J gene: TRBJ2-1
clone size: -
CDR3 DNA: TGTGCCAGCAGCCCCACCCGACTAGCGGGCTCCTACAATGAGCAGTTCTTC
CDR3 protein: CASSPTRLAGSYNEQFF

D gene: -
V gene: TRBV3-1
J gene: TRBJ2-7
clone size: -
CDR3 DNA: TGTGCCAGCAGCCAAGGGGGTGAGGGGGGCGGCGAGCAGTACTTC
CDR3 protein: CASSQGGEGGGEQYF

D gene: -
V gene: TRBV20-1
J gene: TRBJ2-1
clone size: -
CDR3 DNA: TGCAGTGCCCTGCAATACAATGAGCAGTTCTTC
CDR3 protein: CSALQYNEQFF

D gene: TRBD2
V gene: TRBV29-1
J gene: TRBJ2-3
clone size: -
CDR3 DNA: TGCAGCGTTGTGTGGGACTACCCCGCCGGCACAGATACGCAGTATTTT
CDR3 protein: CSVVWDYPAGTDTQYF

D gene: -
V gene: TRBV27
J gene: TRBJ1-5
clone size: -
CDR3 DNA: TGTGCCAGCAGTTTCTCAGGGGTTCAGCCCCAGCATTTT
CDR3 protein: CASSFSGVQPQHF

D gene: -
V gene: TRBV29-1
J gene: TRBJ2-7
clone size: -
CDR3 DNA: TGCAGCGCGACCCGGGGGATCCTTTCCTACGAGCAGTACTTC
CDR3 protein: CSATRGILSYEQYF

D gene: -
V gene: TRBV7-2
J gene: TRBJ2-2
clone size: -
CDR3 DNA: TGTGCCAGCAGCTTAAGGGTGTCCAACACCGGGGAGCTGTTTTTT
CDR3 protein: CASSLRVSNTGELFF

D gene: -
V gene: TRBV10-2
J gene: TRBJ2-5
clone size: -
CDR3 DNA: TGCGCCAGCAGTGAGTTGGAAGAGACCCAGTACTTC
CDR3 protein: CASSELEETQYF

D gene: -
V gene: TRBV15
J gene: TRBJ2-1
clone size: -
CDR3 DNA: TGTGCCACCAGCAGTGGACGTCAGAGCTACAATGAGCAGTTCTTC
CDR3 protein: CATSSGRQSYNEQFF

D gene: -
V gene: TRBV29-1
J gene: TRBJ1-1
clone size: -
CDR3 DNA: TGCAGCGCGGGGGGACGGCTGAACACTGAAGCTTTCTTT
CDR3 protein: CSAGGRLNTEAFF

D gene: TRBD2
V gene: TRBV20-1
J gene: TRBJ2-5
clone size: once
CDR3 DNA: TGCAGTGCCCAACCGGGAGGCGAGACCCAGTACTTC
CDR3 protein: CSAQPGGETQYF

D gene: -
V gene: TRBV30
J gene: TRBJ2-3
clone size: -
CDR3 DNA: TGTGCCTGGAATAGGGCACTGAGCACAGATACGCAGTATTTT
CDR3 protein: CAWNRALSTDTQYF

D gene: -
V gene: TRBV7-9
J gene: TRBJ2-4
clone size: -
CDR3 DNA: TGTGCCAGCAGCTTAGCCCCTCCAAACATTCAGTACTTC
CDR3 protein: CASSLAPPNIQYF

D gene: -
V gene: TRBV10-3
J gene: TRBJ2-3
clone size: -
CDR3 DNA: TGTGCCATCGGGGGTTCTAGCACAGATACGCAGTATTTT
CDR3 protein: CAIGGSSTDTQYF

D gene: -
V gene: TRBV5-1
J gene: TRBJ1-5
clone size: once
CDR3 DNA: TGCGCCAGCAGCTTGGAGAACAGGGATAATCAGCCCCAGCATTTT
CDR3 protein: CASSLENRDNQPQHF

D gene: -
V gene: TRBV5-1
J gene: TRBJ1-5
clone size: -
CDR3 DNA: TGCGCCAGCAGCTTGGTACGTGGTCAGAACAATCAGCCCCAGCATTTT
CDR3 protein: CASSLVRGQNNQPQHF

D gene: TRBD2
V gene: TRBV30
J gene: TRBJ2-5
clone size: -
CDR3 DNA: TGTGCCTGGAGCGCCGGGACTATCCAAGAGACCCAGTACTTC
CDR3 protein: CAWSAGTIQETQYF

D gene: -
V gene: TRBV20-1
J gene: TRBJ1-2
clone size: -
CDR3 DNA: TGCAGTGCTAGGCTCTTTCAGGGAGGCGGGGACTATGGCTACACCTTC
CDR3 protein: CSARLFQGGGDYGYTF

D gene: TRBD1
V gene: TRBV4-1
J gene: TRBJ2-7
clone size: once
CDR3 DNA: TGCGCCAGCAGCGACCGACAGGGTGGCGAGCAGTACTTC
CDR3 protein: CASSDRQGGEQYF

D gene: -
V gene: TRBV12-3/TRBV12-4
J gene: TRBJ1-5
clone size: once
CDR3 DNA: TGTGCCAGCAGCCCCGCACAGGAACAGCCCCAGCATTTT
CDR3 protein: CASSPAQEQPQHF

D gene: -
V gene: TRBV11-2
J gene: TRBJ2-3
clone size: -
CDR3 DNA: TGTGCCAGCAGCGTCCGAGGCCAGCGCACAGATACGCAGTATTTT
CDR3 protein: CASSVRGQRTDTQYF